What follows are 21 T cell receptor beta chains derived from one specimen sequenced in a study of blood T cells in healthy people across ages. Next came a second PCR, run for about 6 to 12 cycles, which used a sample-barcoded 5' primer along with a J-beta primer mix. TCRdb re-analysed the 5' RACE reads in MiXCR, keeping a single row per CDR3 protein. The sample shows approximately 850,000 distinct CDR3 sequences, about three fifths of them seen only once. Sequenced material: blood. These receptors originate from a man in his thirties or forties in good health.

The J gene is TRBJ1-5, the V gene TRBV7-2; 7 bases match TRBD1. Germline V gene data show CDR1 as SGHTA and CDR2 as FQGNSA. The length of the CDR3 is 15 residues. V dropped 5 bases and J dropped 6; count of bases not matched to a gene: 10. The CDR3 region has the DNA TGTGCCAGCAGCCGAAATACAGGGGAAGGTCAGCCCCAGCATTTT. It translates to CASSRNTGEGQPQHF.

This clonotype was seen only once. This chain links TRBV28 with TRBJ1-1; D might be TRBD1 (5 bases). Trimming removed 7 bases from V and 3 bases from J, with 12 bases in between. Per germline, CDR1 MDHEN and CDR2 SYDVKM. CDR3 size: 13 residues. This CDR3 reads CASNSGGYTEAFF. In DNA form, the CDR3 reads TGTGCCAGCAATTCCGGGGGGTACACTGAAGCTTTCTTT.

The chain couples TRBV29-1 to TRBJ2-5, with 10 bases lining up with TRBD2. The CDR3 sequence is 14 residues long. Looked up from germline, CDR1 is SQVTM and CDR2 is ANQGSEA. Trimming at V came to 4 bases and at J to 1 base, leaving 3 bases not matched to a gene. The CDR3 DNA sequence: TGCAGCGTTGCTACTAGCGGGGTCCAAGAGACCCAGTACTTC. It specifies CSVATSGVQETQYF.

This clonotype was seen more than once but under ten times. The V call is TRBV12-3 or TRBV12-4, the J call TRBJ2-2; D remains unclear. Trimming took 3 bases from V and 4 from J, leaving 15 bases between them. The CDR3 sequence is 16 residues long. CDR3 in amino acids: CASSLGLPPGTGELFF. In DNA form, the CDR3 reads TGTGCCAGCAGTTTGGGCCTTCCACCTGGCACCGGGGAGCTGTTTTTT.

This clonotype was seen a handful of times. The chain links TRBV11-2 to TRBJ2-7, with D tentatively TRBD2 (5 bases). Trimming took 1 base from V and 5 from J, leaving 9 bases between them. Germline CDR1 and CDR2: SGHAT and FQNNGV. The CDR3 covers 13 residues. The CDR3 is CASSLGSGDEQYF. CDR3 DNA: TGTGCCAGCAGCTTAGGTTCCGGGGACGAGCAGTACTTC. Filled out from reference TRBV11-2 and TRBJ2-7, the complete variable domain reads EAGVAQSPRYKIIEKRQSVAFWCNPISGHATLYWYQQILGQGPKLLIQFQNNGVVDDSQLPKDRFSAERLKGVDSTLKIQPAKLEDSAVYLCASSLGSGDEQYFGPGTRLTVT.

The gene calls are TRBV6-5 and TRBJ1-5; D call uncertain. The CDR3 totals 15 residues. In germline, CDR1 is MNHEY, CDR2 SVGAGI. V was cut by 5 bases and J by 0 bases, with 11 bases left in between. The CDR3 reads CASSRFRDSNQPQHF. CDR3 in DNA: TGTGCCAGCAGTCGGTTTCGGGATAGCAATCAGCCCCAGCATTTT.

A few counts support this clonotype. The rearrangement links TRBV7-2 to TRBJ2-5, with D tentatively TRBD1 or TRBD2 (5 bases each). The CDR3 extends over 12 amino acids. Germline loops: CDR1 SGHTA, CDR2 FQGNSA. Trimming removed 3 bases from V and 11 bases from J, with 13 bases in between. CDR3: CASSFGAQEQYF. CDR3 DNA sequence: TGTGCCAGCAGCTTCGGGGCACAGGAGCAGTACTTC.

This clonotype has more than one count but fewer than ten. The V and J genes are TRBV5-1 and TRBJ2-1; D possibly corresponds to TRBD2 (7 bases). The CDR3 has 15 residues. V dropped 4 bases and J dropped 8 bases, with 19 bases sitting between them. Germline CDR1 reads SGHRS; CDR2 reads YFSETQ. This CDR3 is CASSHSGGYFDEQFF. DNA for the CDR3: TGCGCCAGCAGCCACTCGGGGGGCTATTTCGATGAGCAGTTCTTC.

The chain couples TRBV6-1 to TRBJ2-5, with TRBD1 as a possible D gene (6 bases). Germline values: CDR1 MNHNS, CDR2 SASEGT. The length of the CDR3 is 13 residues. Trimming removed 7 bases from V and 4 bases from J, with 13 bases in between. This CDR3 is CASKTGTLETQYF. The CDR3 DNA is TGTGCCAGCAAGACCGGGACATTAGAGACCCAGTACTTC.

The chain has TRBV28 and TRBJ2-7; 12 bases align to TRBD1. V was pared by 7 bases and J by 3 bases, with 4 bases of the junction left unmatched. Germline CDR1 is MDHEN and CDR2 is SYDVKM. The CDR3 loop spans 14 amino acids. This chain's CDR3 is CASTRDRGLYEQYF. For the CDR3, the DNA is TGTGCCAGCACTCGGGACAGGGGGCTCTACGAGCAGTACTTC.

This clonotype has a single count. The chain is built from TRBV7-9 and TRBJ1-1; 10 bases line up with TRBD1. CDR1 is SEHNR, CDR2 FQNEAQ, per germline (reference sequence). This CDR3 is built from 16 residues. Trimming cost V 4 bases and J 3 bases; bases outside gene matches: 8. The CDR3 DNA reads TGTGCCAGCAGCTCCCCGGGACAGGGGTACGACACTGAAGCTTTCTTT. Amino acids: CASSSPGQGYDTEAFF.

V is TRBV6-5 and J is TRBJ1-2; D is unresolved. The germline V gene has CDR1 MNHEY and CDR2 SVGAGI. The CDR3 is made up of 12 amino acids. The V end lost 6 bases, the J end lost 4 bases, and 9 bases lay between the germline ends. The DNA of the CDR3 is TGTGCCAGCAGCATGGACCGCTATGGCTACACCTTC. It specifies CASSMDRYGYTF.

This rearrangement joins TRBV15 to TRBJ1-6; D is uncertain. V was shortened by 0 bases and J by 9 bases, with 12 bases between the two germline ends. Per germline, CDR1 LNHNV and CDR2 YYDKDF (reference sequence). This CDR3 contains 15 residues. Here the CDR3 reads CATSRDVLGSSPLHF. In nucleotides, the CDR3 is TGTGCCACCAGCAGAGATGTATTGGGGAGTTCACCCCTCCACTTT. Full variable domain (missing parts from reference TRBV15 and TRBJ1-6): DAMVIQNPRYQVTQFGKPVTLSCSQTLNHNVMYWYQQKSSQAPKLLFHYYDKDFNNEADTPDNFQSRRPNTSFCFLDIRSPGLGDTAMYLCATSRDVLGSSPLHFGNGTRLTVT.

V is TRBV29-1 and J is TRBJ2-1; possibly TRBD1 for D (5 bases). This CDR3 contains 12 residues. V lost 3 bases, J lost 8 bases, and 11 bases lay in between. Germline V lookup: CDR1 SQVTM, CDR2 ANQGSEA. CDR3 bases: TGCAGCGTTGAGGGGCGGATTGATGAGCAGTTCTTC. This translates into CSVEGRIDEQFF.

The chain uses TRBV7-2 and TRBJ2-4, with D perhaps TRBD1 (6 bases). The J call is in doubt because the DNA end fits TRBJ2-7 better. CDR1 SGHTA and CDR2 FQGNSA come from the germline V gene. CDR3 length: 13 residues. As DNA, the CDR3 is TGTGCCAGCAGCCGGACAGAGTCCTACGAGCAGTACTTC. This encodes CASSRTESYEQYF.

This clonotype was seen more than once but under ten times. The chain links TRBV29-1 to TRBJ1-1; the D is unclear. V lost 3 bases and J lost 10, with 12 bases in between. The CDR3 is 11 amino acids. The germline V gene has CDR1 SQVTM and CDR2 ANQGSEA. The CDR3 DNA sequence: TGCAGCGTTGATTTGGCAGATGGAGCTTTCTTT. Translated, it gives CSVDLADGAFF.

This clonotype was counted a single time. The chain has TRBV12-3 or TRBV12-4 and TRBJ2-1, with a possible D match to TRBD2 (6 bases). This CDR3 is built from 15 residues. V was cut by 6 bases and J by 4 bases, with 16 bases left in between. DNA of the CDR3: TGTGCCAGCAGGCTGCATGGAGGAGGGTACAATGAGCAGTTCTTC. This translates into CASRLHGGGYNEQFF.

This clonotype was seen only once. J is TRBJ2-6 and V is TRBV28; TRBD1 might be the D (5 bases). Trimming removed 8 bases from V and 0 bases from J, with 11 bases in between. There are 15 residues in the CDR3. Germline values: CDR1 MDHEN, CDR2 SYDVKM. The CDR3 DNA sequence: TGTGCCAGCGTTGGGGCCTCCTCTGGGGCCAACGTCCTGACTTTC. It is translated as CASVGASSGANVLTF.

The CDR3 protein is CASSERTGGETQYF. CDR3 DNA: TGTGCCAGCAGTGAGCGGACAGGGGGGGAGACCCAGTACTTC. The chain combines TRBV25-1 with TRBJ2-5; TRBD1 agrees at 10 bases. Trimming at V came to 3 bases and at J to 5 bases, leaving 3 bases not matched to a gene. Germline V gene lookup returns CDR1 MGHDK and CDR2 SYGVNS. The CDR3 runs to 14 residues.

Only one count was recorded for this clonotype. The CDR3 region is CAISPQAGGTGTQYF. CDR3 in DNA: TGTGCCATCAGCCCCCAAGCGGGGGGCACTGGTACGCAGTATTTT. The V gene is TRBV10-3, the J gene TRBJ2-3, with 9 bases that match TRBD2. This CDR3 is built from 15 residues. V shed 6 bases, J shed 8 bases, and the junction held 12 bases outside the gene matches. Germline V gives CDR1 ENHRY, CDR2 SYGVKD.

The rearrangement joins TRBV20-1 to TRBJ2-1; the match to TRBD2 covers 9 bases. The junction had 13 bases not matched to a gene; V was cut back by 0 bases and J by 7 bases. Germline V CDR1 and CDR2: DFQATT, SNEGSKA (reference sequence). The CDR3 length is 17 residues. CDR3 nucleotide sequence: TGCAGTGCTAGAGAGCGGGGAGGTAGCGGGAGAACAAATGAGCAGTTCTTC. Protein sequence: CSARERGGSGRTNEQFF.